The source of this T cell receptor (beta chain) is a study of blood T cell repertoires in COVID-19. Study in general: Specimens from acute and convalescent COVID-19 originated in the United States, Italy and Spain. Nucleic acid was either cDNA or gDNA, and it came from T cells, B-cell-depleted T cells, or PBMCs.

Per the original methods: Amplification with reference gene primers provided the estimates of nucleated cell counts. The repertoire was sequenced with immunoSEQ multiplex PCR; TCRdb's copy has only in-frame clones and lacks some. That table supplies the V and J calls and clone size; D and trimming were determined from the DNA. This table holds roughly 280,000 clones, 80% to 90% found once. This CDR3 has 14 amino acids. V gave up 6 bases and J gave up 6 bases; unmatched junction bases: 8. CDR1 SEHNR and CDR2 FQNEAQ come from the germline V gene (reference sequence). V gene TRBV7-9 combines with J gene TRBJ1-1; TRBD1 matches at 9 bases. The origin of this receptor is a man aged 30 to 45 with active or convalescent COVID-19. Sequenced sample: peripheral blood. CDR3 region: CASRDTGGWAEAFF. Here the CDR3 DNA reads TGTGCCAGCAGGGATACAGGGGGCTGGGCTGAAGCTTTCTTT.